Each of the 25 T cell receptor beta chains below was sequenced from the same sample in a study of cytomegalovirus exposure and HLA in healthy donors. The PCR employed 60 Vbeta primers together with 13 Jbeta primers. Assay used: immunoSEQ multiplex PCR; TCRdb lists only in-frame clones, some missing. The table has 100,000 or so clones, about 75% seen once; the top ten hold 10%. Material: PBMCs. The receptors here all came from a man aged 25-45 years in good health and CMV-seropositive.

Only one count was recorded for this clone. The J gene is TRBJ1-3, the V gene TRBV7-6, with D maybe TRBD1 (5 bases). V shed 3 bases and J shed 6 bases, with 9 bases lying between them. Germline V gene lookup returns CDR1 SGHVS and CDR2 FNYEAQ. The length of the CDR3 is 13 residues. The CDR3 reads CASSFAGENTIYF. Written as DNA, the CDR3 is TGTGCCAGCAGCTTCGCGGGGGAAAACACCATATATTTT.

The chain recombines TRBV9 with TRBJ1-5, with D perhaps TRBD1 (6 bases). The V and J ends lost 0 bases and 3 bases respectively, with 10 bases between them. The CDR3 is 15 amino acids. Germline V lookup: CDR1 SGDLS, CDR2 YYNGEE. The CDR3 region is CASSVGGGNNQPQHF. In DNA form, the CDR3 reads TGTGCCAGCAGCGTAGGAGGGGGTAACAATCAGCCCCAGCATTTT.

This chain joins TRBV27 and TRBJ1-5; 9 positions match TRBD1. The CDR3 covers 15 residues. Germline values: CDR1 MNHEY, CDR2 SMNVEV (reference sequence). V dropped 4 bases and J dropped 5; count of bases not matched to a gene: 6. CDR3 sequence reads: CASSSEQGAHQPQHF. In DNA form, the CDR3 reads TGTGCCAGCAGTTCAGAACAGGGGGCCCATCAGCCCCAGCATTTT.

This clone was counted once. V usage is TRBV27 and J usage is TRBJ2-7; D uncertain. Germline loops: CDR1 MNHEY, CDR2 SMNVEV (reference sequence). The length of the CDR3 is 15 residues. V was pared by 0 bases and J by 3 bases, with 12 bases between. The CDR3 sequence is CASSLSGVPRYEQYF. The CDR3 DNA is TGTGCCAGCAGTTTATCGGGCGTACCTCGCTACGAGCAGTACTTC.

The gene calls are TRBV19 and TRBJ1-1; TRBD1 might be the D (6 bases). Germline-derived CDR1 and CDR2 are LNHDA and SQIVND (reference sequence). V was pared by 8 bases and J by 9 bases, with 13 bases between. The CDR3 loop spans 11 amino acids. The CDR3 nucleotides read TGTGCCAGTTGGTCGGGGACACAAGCTTTCTTT. Encoded protein: CASWSGTQAFF.

Turning to this clone: Mismatch with germline at one junction end may stem from a read error. This chain joins TRBV7-9 and TRBJ1-2, with D unresolved. This CDR3 has 13 residues. The germline V gene encodes CDR1 SEHNR and CDR2 FQNEAQ (reference sequence). The CDR3: CSSSLESWYGYTF. The CDR3 DNA is TGTTCCAGCAGTCTGGAGAGTTGGTATGGCTACACCTTC.

The J gene is TRBJ1-5, the V gene TRBV19, with 11 bases fitting TRBD1. The CDR3 consists of 16 residues. V shed 4 bases, J shed 2 bases, and the junction held 4 bases outside the gene matches. CDR1 and CDR2 (germline): LNHDA, SQIVND (reference sequence). CDR3 region: CASSSPGQGGNQPQHF. The CDR3 DNA sequence: TGTGCCAGTAGTAGTCCGGGACAGGGGGGCAATCAGCCCCAGCATTTT. Supplemented by reference TRBV19 and TRBJ1-5, the full variable domain reads DGGITQSPKYLFRKEGQNVTLSCEQNLNHDAMYWYRQDPGQGLRLIYYSQIVNDFQKGDIAEGYSVSREKKESFPLTVTSAQKNPTAFYLCASSSPGQGGNQPQHFGDGTRLSIL.

This clone appeared a few times. The J gene is TRBJ1-4, the V gene TRBV4-2; D is ambiguous. The CDR3 spans 16 residues. V lost 0 bases and J lost 5, with 13 bases in between. Per the germline V gene, CDR1 is LGHNA and CDR2 is YNFKEQ. The CDR3 DNA is TGTGCCAGCAGCCAAGATCTCGGGATCTCAAATGAAAAACTGTTTTTT. It translates to CASSQDLGISNEKLFF.

The V gene is TRBV15, the J gene TRBJ1-2, with a weak D call TRBD1 (6 bases). The CDR3 totals 16 residues. Germline CDR1 and CDR2: LNHNV and YYDKDF (reference sequence). Trimming shortened V by 3 bases and J by 4 bases, and 18 bases separated the two germline ends. The CDR3 DNA is TGTGCCACCAGCAGGGATCATTGGGACACAGGCTATGGCTACACCTTC. Amino acid sequence: CATSRDHWDTGYGYTF.

Worth noting for this clone: An end of the junction does not agree with germline; a read error may underlie this. The J gene is TRBJ2-7, the V gene TRBV7-9, with D possibly being TRBD1 (5 bases). CDR3 length equals 14 residues. CDR1 SEHNR and CDR2 FQNEAQ come from the germline V gene (reference sequence). CDR3 sequence reads: CASSPIDRAYGQYF. The CDR3 nucleotides are TGTGCCAGCAGCCCGATCGACAGAGCCTACGGGCAGTACTTC.

The chain couples TRBV9 to TRBJ1-4, with TRBD1 matching 8 bases. CDR1 SGDLS and CDR2 YYNGEE come from the germline V gene. The CDR3 runs 15 residues. J was trimmed by 8 bases and V by 0 bases; bases with no gene match: 6. CDR3 coding DNA: TGTGCCAGCAGCGTAGATGGGACAGGTCAAGAAAAACTGTTTTTT. Its protein product is CASSVDGTGQEKLFF. Full variable domain (rest looked up from reference TRBV9 and TRBJ1-4): DSGVTQTPKHLITATGQRVTLRCSPRSGDLSVYWYQQSLDQGLQFLIQYYNGEERAKGNILERFSAQQFPDLHSELNLSSLELGDSALYFCASSVDGTGQEKLFFGSGTQLSVL.

V usage is TRBV30 and J usage is TRBJ2-1; D is unclear. Looked up from germline, CDR1 is GTSNPN and CDR2 is SVGIG (reference sequence). This CDR3 is built from 14 residues. Trimming stripped 5 bases from V and 0 bases from J, with 11 bases between. Here the CDR3 reads CAWLRSSSYNEQFF. Here the CDR3 DNA reads TGTGCCTGGCTTAGATCGAGCTCCTACAATGAGCAGTTCTTC.

This chain's CDR3 is CAIRGGAGTEAFF. Here the CDR3 DNA reads TGTGCCATCCGGGGGGGGGCGGGCACTGAAGCTTTCTTT. The chain recombines TRBV10-3 with TRBJ1-1, with D tentatively TRBD1 (6 bases). The germline V gene has CDR1 ENHRY and CDR2 SYGVKD. Trimming pared 8 bases from V and 4 bases from J, leaving 14 bases between. The CDR3 is 13 amino acids.

V gene TRBV6-6 combines with J gene TRBJ2-2; D is possibly TRBD2 (6 bases). Germline V gene lookup returns CDR1 MNHNY and CDR2 SVGAGI (reference sequence). This CDR3 is built from 14 residues. V was clipped by 5 bases and J by 6 bases, with 13 bases between them. The CDR3 DNA is TGTGCCAGCAGTCCCCAGGGAGGTGCCGGGGAGCTGTTTTTT. This codes for CASSPQGGAGELFF.

J is TRBJ2-1 and V is TRBV5-1, with 11 bases that match TRBD2. V was clipped by 1 base and J by 0 bases; unmatched bases: 6. There are 18 residues in the CDR3. The germline CDR1 and CDR2 sequences are SGHRS and YFSETQ. CDR3 nucleotide sequence: TGCGCCAGCAGCTTGATGGCTAGCGGGGGGAGCTCCTACAATGAGCAGTTCTTC. It specifies CASSLMASGGSSYNEQFF.

The chain employs TRBV11-2 and TRBJ1-5; possibly TRBD1 for D (6 bases). V was shortened by 3 bases and J by 4 bases, with 7 bases between the two germline ends. CDR3 length equals 13 residues. The germline CDR1 and CDR2 sequences are SGHAT and FQNNGV. This chain's CDR3 is CASSLDRNQPQHF. DNA for the CDR3: TGTGCCAGCAGCTTGGACAGAAATCAGCCCCAGCATTTT. Using reference TRBV11-2 and TRBJ1-5 for the parts outside the CDR3, the full variable domain is EAGVAQSPRYKIIEKRQSVAFWCNPISGHATLYWYQQILGQGPKLLIQFQNNGVVDDSQLPKDRFSAERLKGVDSTLKIQPAKLEDSAVYLCASSLDRNQPQHFGDGTRLSIL.

The V gene is TRBV6-5, the J gene TRBJ2-1; 10 nucleotides match TRBD1. The CDR3 spans 14 residues. Germline V gives CDR1 MNHEY, CDR2 SVGAGI. Unmatched junction bases numbered 7, after V lost 6 bases and J lost 8 bases. CDR3 sequence reads: CASSLGTGVDEQFF. CDR3 in DNA: TGTGCCAGCAGCCTCGGGACAGGGGTTGATGAGCAGTTCTTC.

V and J are TRBV5-1 and TRBJ2-3, with 9 bases identical to TRBD1. The ends lost 4 bases at V and 6 bases at J; junction bases unmatched: 9. Germline values: CDR1 SGHRS, CDR2 YFSETQ. The CDR3 consists of 15 residues. CDR3 residues: CASSRGQGIRDTQYF. For the CDR3, the DNA is TGCGCCAGCAGCAGGGGACAGGGCATTCGGGATACGCAGTATTTT.

This sequence joins TRBV30 and TRBJ2-3, with 8 positions matching TRBD1. The CDR3 has 14 residues. CDR1 and CDR2 from the germline V gene are GTSNPN and SVGIG (reference sequence). J lost 1 base, V lost 3 bases, and 3 bases had no gene match. CDR3 in amino acids: CAWSRGQGTDTQYF. Here the CDR3 DNA reads TGTGCCTGGAGCCGGGGACAGGGCACAGATACGCAGTATTTT.

V and J are TRBV4-1 and TRBJ2-1, with 13 bases aligning to TRBD2. The V segment lost 4 bases and the J segment 4 bases; nucleotides outside the gene matches: 7. The CDR3 contains 17 residues. Germline V lookup: CDR1 MGHRA, CDR2 YSYEKL. CDR3 DNA sequence: TGCGCCAGCAGCCCAACAAGACTAGCGGGGGGATACAATGAGCAGTTCTTC. Amino acid sequence: CASSPTRLAGGYNEQFF.

This chain connects TRBV6-5 to TRBJ1-1; 12 positions agree with TRBD1. The CDR3 has 15 residues. Germline CDR1 and CDR2: MNHEY and SVGAGI. V was pared by 5 bases and J by 6 bases, with 7 bases of the junction left unmatched. The CDR3 region is CASSPGTGGPAEAFF. CDR3 DNA: TGTGCCAGCAGTCCCGGGACAGGGGGCCCGGCTGAAGCTTTCTTT.

CDR3 sequence: CASMRGWDQDTQYF. In nucleotides, the CDR3 is TGTGCCAGCATGCGGGGCTGGGATCAAGATACGCAGTATTTT. The chain uses TRBV2 and TRBJ2-3; maybe TRBD2 (6 bases). This CDR3 contains 14 residues. The germline V gene encodes CDR1 SNHLY and CDR2 FYNNEI. Trimming took 7 bases from V and 5 from J, leaving 16 bases between them.

This chain joins TRBV18 and TRBJ2-5, with 7 bases identical to TRBD1. Trimming cost V 3 bases and J 5 bases; bases outside gene matches: 6. Germline V CDR1 and CDR2: KGHSH, LQKENI. The CDR3 runs to 14 residues. CDR3 in amino acids: CASSPEGGRETQYF. The CDR3 DNA reads as TGTGCCAGCTCACCCGAAGGGGGCCGTGAGACCCAGTACTTC.

This clone was found a few times. V usage is TRBV6-1 and J usage is TRBJ1-4; the match to TRBD1 covers 7 bases. The germline CDR1 and CDR2 sequences are MNHNS and SASEGT. This CDR3 comprises 14 residues. V gave up 4 bases and J gave up 4 bases; unmatched junction bases: 3. The CDR3 DNA reads as TGTGCCAGCAGTGCCCGGGACAGTAATGAAAAACTGTTTTTT. Its translation is CASSARDSNEKLFF.

Worth noting for this clone: A read error may account for a junction end that differs from germline. The rearrangement links TRBV28 to TRBJ1-2, with 7 positions matching TRBD1. The CDR3 covers 15 residues. The germline V gene has CDR1 MDHEN and CDR2 SYDVKM. The CDR3 is CASRTGFGPFYGCTF. Written as DNA, the CDR3 is TGTGCCAGCAGGACAGGGTTCGGACCGTTCTATGGCTGCACCTTC.